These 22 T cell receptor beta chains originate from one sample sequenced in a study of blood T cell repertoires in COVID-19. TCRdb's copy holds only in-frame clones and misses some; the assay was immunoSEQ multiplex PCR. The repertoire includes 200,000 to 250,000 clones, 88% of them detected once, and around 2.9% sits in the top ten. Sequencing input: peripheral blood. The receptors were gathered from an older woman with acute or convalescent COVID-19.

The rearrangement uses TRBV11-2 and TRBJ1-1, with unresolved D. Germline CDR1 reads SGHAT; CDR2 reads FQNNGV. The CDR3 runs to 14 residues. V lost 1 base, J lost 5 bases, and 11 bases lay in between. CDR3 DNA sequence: TGTGCCAGCAGCTTAGTTCGGGGTAAAACTGAAGCTTTCTTT. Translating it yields CASSLVRGKTEAFF.

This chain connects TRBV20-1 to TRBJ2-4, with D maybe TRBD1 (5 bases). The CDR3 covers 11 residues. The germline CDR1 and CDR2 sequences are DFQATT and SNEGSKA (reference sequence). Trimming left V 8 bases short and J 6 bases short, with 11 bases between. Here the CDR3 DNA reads TGCAGTCCATCTCAGGGAAACATTCAGTACTTC. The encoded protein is CSPSQGNIQYF.

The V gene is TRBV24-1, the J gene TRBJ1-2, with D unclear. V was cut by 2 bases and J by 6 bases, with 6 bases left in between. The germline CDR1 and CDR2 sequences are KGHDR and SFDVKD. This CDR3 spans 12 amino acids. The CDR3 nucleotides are TGTGCCACCAGTGATTGGTCAGATGGCTACACCTTC. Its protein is CATSDWSDGYTF.

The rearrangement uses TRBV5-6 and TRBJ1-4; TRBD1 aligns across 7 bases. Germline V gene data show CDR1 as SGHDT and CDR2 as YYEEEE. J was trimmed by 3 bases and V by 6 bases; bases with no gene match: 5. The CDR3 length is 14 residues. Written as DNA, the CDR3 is TGTGCCAGCACCAAGACAGGGCCTAATGAAAAACTGTTTTTT. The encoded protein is CASTKTGPNEKLFF.

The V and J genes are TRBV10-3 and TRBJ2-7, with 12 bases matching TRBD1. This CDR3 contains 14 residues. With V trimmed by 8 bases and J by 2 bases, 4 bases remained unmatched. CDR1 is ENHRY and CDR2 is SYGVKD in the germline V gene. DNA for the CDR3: TGTGCCATCGCGGGGACAGGGGGCACCTACGAGCAGTACTTC. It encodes CAIAGTGGTYEQYF.

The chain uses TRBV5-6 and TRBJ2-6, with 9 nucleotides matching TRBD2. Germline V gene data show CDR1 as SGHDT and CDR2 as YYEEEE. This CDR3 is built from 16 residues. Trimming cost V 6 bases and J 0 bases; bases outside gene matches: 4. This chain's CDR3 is CASTSGILSGANVLTF. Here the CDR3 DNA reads TGTGCCAGCACTAGCGGGATCCTCTCTGGGGCCAACGTCCTGACTTTC.

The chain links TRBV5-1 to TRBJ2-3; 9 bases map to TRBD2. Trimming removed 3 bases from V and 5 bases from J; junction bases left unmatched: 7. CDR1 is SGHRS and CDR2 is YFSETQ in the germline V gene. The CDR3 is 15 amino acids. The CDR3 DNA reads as TGCGCCAGCAGCTGGGGACTAGCCGCAATAGATACGCAGTATTTT. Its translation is CASSWGLAAIDTQYF.

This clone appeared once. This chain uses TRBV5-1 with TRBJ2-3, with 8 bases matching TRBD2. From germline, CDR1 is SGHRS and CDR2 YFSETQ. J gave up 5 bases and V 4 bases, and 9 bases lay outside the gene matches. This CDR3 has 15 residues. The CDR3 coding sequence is TGCGCCAGCAGCCATACTAGCGGACTCGAAGATACGCAGTATTTT. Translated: CASSHTSGLEDTQYF.

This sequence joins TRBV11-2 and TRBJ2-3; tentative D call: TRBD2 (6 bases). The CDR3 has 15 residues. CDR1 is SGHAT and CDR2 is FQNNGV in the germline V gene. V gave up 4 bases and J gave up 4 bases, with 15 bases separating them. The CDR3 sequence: CASSWTRGIADTQYF. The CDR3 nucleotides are TGTGCCAGCAGCTGGACACGGGGGATCGCAGATACGCAGTATTTT.

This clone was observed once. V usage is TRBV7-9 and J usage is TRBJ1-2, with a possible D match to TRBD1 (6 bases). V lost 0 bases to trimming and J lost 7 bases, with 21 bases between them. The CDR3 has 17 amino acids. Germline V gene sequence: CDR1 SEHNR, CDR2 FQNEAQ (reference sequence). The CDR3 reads CASSLAGTAVRGGGYTF. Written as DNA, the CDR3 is TGTGCCAGCAGCTTAGCGGGGACCGCGGTCCGAGGGGGTGGCTACACCTTC.

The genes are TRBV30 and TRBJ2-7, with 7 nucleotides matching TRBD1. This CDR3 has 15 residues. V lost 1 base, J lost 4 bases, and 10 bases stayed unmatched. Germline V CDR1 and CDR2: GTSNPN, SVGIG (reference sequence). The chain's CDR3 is CAWSDQARGPYEQYF. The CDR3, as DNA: TGTGCCTGGAGTGACCAGGCGAGGGGGCCTTACGAGCAGTACTTC.

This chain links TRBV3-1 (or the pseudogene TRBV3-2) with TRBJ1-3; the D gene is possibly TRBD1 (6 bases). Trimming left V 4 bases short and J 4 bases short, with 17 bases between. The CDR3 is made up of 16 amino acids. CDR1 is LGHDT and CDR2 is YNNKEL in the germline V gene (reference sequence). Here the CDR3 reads CASSPQGVQGGNTIYF. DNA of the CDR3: TGTGCCAGCAGCCCCCAAGGGGTACAGGGCGGAAACACCATATATTTT.

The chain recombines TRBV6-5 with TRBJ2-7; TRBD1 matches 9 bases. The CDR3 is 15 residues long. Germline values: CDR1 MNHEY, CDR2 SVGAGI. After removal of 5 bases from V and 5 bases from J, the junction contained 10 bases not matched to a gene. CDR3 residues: CASSTGTGFVDEQYF. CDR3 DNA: TGTGCCAGCAGTACCGGGACAGGGTTCGTGGACGAGCAGTACTTC.

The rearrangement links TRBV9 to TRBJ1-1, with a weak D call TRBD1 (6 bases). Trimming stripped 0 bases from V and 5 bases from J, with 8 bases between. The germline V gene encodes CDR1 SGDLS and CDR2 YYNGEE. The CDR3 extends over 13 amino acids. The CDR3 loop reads CASSVGTGTEAFF. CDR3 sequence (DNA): TGTGCCAGCAGCGTAGGCACAGGGACTGAAGCTTTCTTT. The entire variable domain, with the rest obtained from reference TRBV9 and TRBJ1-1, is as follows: DSGVTQTPKHLITATGQRVTLRCSPRSGDLSVYWYQQSLDQGLQFLIQYYNGEERAKGNILERFSAQQFPDLHSELNLSSLELGDSALYFCASSVGTGTEAFFGQGTRLTVV.

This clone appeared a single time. CDR3 in amino acids: CASLTGNYGYTF. CDR3 in DNA: TGTGCCAGCTTGACAGGTAACTATGGCTACACCTTC. This chain connects TRBV18 to TRBJ1-2, with D possibly being TRBD1 (6 bases). The CDR3 sequence is 12 residues long. Germline V gene sequence: CDR1 KGHSH, CDR2 LQKENI. The V and J ends lost 7 bases and 1 base respectively, with 7 bases between them. Together with reference TRBV18 and TRBJ1-2, the CDR3 gives the full variable domain: NAGVMQNPRHLVRRRGQEARLRCSPMKGHSHVYWYRQLPEEGLKFMVYLQKENIIDESGMPKERFSAEFPKEGPSILRIQQVVRGDSAAYFCASLTGNYGYTFGSGTRLTVV.

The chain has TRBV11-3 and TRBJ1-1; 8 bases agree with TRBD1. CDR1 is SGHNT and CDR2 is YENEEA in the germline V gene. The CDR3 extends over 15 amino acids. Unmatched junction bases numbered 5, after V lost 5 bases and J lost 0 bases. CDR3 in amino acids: CASSARTGLNTEAFF. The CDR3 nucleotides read TGTGCCAGCAGCGCGCGGACAGGGCTGAACACTGAAGCTTTCTTT. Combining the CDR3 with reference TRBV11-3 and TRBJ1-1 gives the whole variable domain EAGVVQSPRYKIIEKKQPVAFWCNPISGHNTLYWYLQNLGQGPELLIRYENEEAVDDSQLPKDRFSAERLKGVDSTLKIQPAELGDSAVYLCASSARTGLNTEAFFGQGTRLTVV.

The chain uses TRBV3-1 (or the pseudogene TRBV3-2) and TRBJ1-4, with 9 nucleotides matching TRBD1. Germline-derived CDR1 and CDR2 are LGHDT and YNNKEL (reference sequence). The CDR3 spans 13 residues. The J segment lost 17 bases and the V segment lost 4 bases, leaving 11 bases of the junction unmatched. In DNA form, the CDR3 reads TGTGCCAGCAGCCCTGGACAGGGGACCTTAAGATTTTTT. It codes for CASSPGQGTLRFF.

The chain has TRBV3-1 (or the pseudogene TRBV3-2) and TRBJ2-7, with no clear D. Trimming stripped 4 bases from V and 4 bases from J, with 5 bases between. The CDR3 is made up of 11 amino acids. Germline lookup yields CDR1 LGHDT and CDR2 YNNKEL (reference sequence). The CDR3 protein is CASSLEYEQYF. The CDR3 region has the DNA TGTGCCAGCAGCCTCGAGTACGAGCAGTACTTC.

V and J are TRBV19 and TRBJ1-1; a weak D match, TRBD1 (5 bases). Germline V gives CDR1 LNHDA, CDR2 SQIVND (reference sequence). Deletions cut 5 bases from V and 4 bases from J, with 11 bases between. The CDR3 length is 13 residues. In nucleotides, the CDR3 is TGTGCCAGTAGTCCTCAGGGTGGCACTGAAGCTTTCTTT. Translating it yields CASSPQGGTEAFF.

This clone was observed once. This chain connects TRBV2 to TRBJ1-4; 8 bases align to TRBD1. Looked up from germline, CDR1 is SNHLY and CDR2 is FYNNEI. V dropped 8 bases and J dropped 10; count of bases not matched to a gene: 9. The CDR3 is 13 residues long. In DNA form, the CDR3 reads TGTGCCAGCTCAGGGGGCACCCAGGGAAAACTGTTTTTT. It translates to CASSGGTQGKLFF.

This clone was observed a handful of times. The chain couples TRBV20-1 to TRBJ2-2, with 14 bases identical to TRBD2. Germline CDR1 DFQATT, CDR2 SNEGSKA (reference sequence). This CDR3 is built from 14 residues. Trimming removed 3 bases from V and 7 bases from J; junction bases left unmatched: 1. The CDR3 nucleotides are TGCAGTGCTAGTGGGACTAGCGGGAGCGGGGAGCTGTTTTTT. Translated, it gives CSASGTSGSGELFF.

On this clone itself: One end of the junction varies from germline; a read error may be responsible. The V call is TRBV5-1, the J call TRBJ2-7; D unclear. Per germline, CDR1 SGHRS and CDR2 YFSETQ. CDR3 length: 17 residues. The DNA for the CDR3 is TGCGCCAGCAGTTTGGTAACAGACCCTACAATCCCCTACGAGCAGTACTTC. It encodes CASSLVTDPTIPYEQYF.